These 15 T cell receptor beta chains were all obtained from the same sample, sequenced in a study of T-cell memory formation after mild COVID-19. MiXCR, applied by TCRdb to the 5' RACE reads, yields one record per CDR3 protein. The repertoire holds roughly 140,000 distinct CDR3 sequences, with 11% to 15% as singletons. The sample was PBMCs or a T cell subset sorted from them (not recorded which). Receptors originate from an adult woman who had mild COVID-19 (a few samples of this study predate the infection). Cell type and time point are not known.

The genes are TRBV27 and TRBJ1-5, with 8 bases aligning to TRBD1. Germline assignment: CDR1 MNHEY and CDR2 SMNVEV (reference sequence). The ends lost 6 bases at V and 2 bases at J; junction bases unmatched: 6. The CDR3 sequence is 15 residues long. In DNA form, the CDR3 reads TGTGCCAGCAGGACTCAGGGGGCTGGCAATCAGCCCCAGCATTTT. It yields the protein CASRTQGAGNQPQHF.

The V call is TRBV27, the J call TRBJ1-3; D call uncertain. The ends were cut back, 8 bases at V and 2 bases at J, with 13 bases in the middle. Germline V gene lookup returns CDR1 MNHEY and CDR2 SMNVEV (reference sequence). The CDR3 length is 14 residues. The DNA for the CDR3 is TGTGCCAGCTGCGAGGGTGTGGCTGGAAACACCATATATTTT. The encoded protein is CASCEGVAGNTIYF.

This clonotype was recorded many times. The chain joins TRBV7-6 to TRBJ1-5; no clear D gene. Germline V CDR1 and CDR2: SGHVS, FNYEAQ. CDR3 length equals 14 residues. V lost 4 bases to trimming and J lost 2 bases, with 9 bases between them. The CDR3 is CASSSETGNQPQHF. The CDR3 DNA is TGTGCCAGCAGCTCTGAAACAGGCAATCAGCCCCAGCATTTT.

The chain uses TRBV13 and TRBJ1-2, with 8 positions matching TRBD1. CDR3 length equals 13 residues. Unmatched junction bases numbered 7, after V lost 5 bases and J lost 8 bases. The germline CDR1 and CDR2 sequences are PRHDT and FYEKMQ (reference sequence). This CDR3 reads CASSKMDREGYTF. The CDR3 DNA is TGTGCCAGCAGCAAAATGGACAGGGAAGGCTACACCTTC.

This clonotype came up a few times. The rearrangement joins TRBV12-3 or TRBV12-4 to TRBJ2-2, with D tentatively TRBD1 or TRBD2 (5 bases each). CDR3 length: 16 residues. V shed 4 bases and J shed 4 bases, with 16 bases lying between them. The CDR3 sequence is CASSYPGPAGTGELFF. The CDR3 DNA is TGTGCCAGCAGTTACCCGGGACCCGCGGGCACCGGGGAGCTGTTTTTT.

This sequence joins TRBV20-1 and TRBJ2-1; D gene uncertain. This CDR3 has 10 residues. Germline CDR1 is DFQATT and CDR2 is SNEGSKA (reference sequence). In nucleotides, the CDR3 is TGCAGAGCCCTAGGAAATGAGCAGTTCTTC. It is translated as CRALGNEQFF.

The chain recombines TRBV5-6 with TRBJ2-3; D might be TRBD1 (6 bases). CDR3 size: 15 residues. Germline V lookup: CDR1 SGHDT, CDR2 YYEEEE. V shed 0 bases and J shed 2 bases, with 10 bases lying between them. CDR3: CASSLADRFTDTQYF. CDR3 DNA sequence: TGTGCCAGCAGCTTGGCTGACAGGTTCACAGATACGCAGTATTTT.

This clonotype showed up just a few times. The chain joins TRBV7-9 to TRBJ2-7; D is undetermined. Germline V gives CDR1 SEHNR, CDR2 FQNEAQ (reference sequence). CDR3 length equals 12 residues. V was shortened by 5 bases and J by 1 base, with 6 bases between the two germline ends. DNA of the CDR3: TGTGCCAGCAGCGCGGCTTCCTACGAGCAGTACTTC. It encodes CASSAASYEQYF.

This clonotype was recorded many times. V usage is TRBV9 and J usage is TRBJ2-7, with D possibly being TRBD1 or TRBD2 (6 bases each). This CDR3 region has 13 residues. The V and J ends lost 2 bases and 5 bases respectively, with 11 bases between them. Looked up from germline, CDR1 is SGDLS and CDR2 is YYNGEE. Here the CDR3 reads CASSVGGSDEQYF. CDR3 DNA sequence: TGTGCCAGCAGCGTGGGGGGCAGCGACGAGCAGTACTTC.

J is TRBJ2-1 and V is TRBV19; possible D gene TRBD2, 5 bases. Trimming stripped 1 base from V and 6 bases from J, with 7 bases between. In germline, CDR1 is LNHDA, CDR2 SQIVND (reference sequence). The CDR3 sequence is 13 residues long. CDR3 sequence: CASSIGGFNEQFF. The CDR3 bases are TGTGCCAGTAGTATAGGAGGGTTCAATGAGCAGTTCTTC.

This clonotype showed up just a few times. J is TRBJ2-7 and V is TRBV4-1, with no clear D. The CDR3 spans 13 residues. V was cut by 1 base and J by 2 bases, with 6 bases left in between. Germline values: CDR1 MGHRA, CDR2 YSYEKL. CDR3: CASSQGIPYEQYF. CDR3 bases: TGCGCCAGCAGCCAAGGGATTCCCTACGAGCAGTACTTC.

This clonotype came up a few times. The chain carries TRBV7-9 and TRBJ2-5; a possible D gene is TRBD2 (5 bases). Between the trimmed V and J ends, which lost 6 bases and 1 base, there was a span of 15 bases. The germline V gene encodes CDR1 SEHNR and CDR2 FQNEAQ (reference sequence). The CDR3 has 15 residues. The CDR3 spells CASSTPRASQETQYF. In DNA, the CDR3 is TGTGCCAGCAGTACTCCGCGGGCGTCCCAAGAGACCCAGTACTTC.

The chain is built from TRBV7-8 and TRBJ2-5, with D perhaps TRBD1 (6 bases). V was shortened by 5 bases and J by 4 bases, with 8 bases between the two germline ends. The CDR3 spans 12 residues. Germline V CDR1 and CDR2: SGHVS, FQNEAQ. CDR3: CASSPGVETQYF. The CDR3 DNA is TGTGCCAGCAGCCCAGGGGTAGAGACCCAGTACTTC.

This clonotype was found a few times. The genes are TRBV7-9 and TRBJ2-1, with D unresolved. V lost 0 bases to trimming and J lost 10 bases, with 10 bases between them. There are 13 residues in the CDR3. In germline, CDR1 is SEHNR, CDR2 FQNEAQ (reference sequence). The chain's CDR3 is CASSLALGKEQFF. Here the CDR3 DNA reads TGTGCCAGCAGCTTAGCGCTAGGAAAAGAGCAGTTCTTC.

Many counts were recorded for this clonotype. The CDR3 DNA is TGCGCCAGCAGCCCGACAGGGATGGCCTACGAGCAGTACTTC. This sequence encodes CASSPTGMAYEQYF. The V and J genes are TRBV5-1 and TRBJ2-7, with 7 bases lining up with TRBD1. Germline V lookup: CDR1 SGHRS, CDR2 YFSETQ. V lost 4 bases to trimming and J lost 2 bases; unmatched junction nucleotides: 6. The CDR3 is 14 amino acids.